This T cell receptor beta chain was obtained from a study of T cell responses to AZD1222 COVID-19 vaccine. Repertoires were generated with immunoSEQ multiplex PCR, while TCRdb's copy carries only in-frame clones and drops some. The table records some 110,000 clones, roughly 88% of them present only once. CDR3 length: 17 residues. The germline gives CDR1 MDHEN, CDR2 SYDVKM. V lost 2 bases and J lost 2; bases outside the gene matches: 6. The chain uses TRBV28 and TRBJ1-2, with 12 bases fitting TRBD1. This receptor was obtained from an adult in good health. Here the sequenced sample was peripheral blood, taken on day 0 of AZD1222 vaccination. The CDR3 DNA reads as TGTGCCAGCAGTTTAGGTGCCGGGACAGGGGGCAACTATGGCTACACCTTC. This sequence encodes CASSLGAGTGGNYGYTF.